The source of this T cell receptor (beta chain) is a study of cytomegalovirus exposure and HLA in healthy donors. General study results and limits: The authors later found HLA-associated TCR beta chains more clonally expanded than equally common others. Based on reports, TCR beta sequences accurately predicted HLA-A and HLA-B alleles for most subjects. Researchers left out some V segments, among them TRBV6-2 and TRBV6-3, as indistinguishable. A later analysis found common viral pathogens apparently linked to several of the most significant clusters.

This clone was found a few times. Its antigen is not known. PCR was performed using 60 Vbeta and 13 Jbeta primers. Sequenced by immunoSEQ multiplex PCR; TCRdb stores in-frame clones only, minus some. The table has 150,000 or so clones, 75% to 80% seen once; the top ten hold around 15%. Germline CDR1 reads MNHNS; CDR2 reads SASEGT. The ends were cut back, 9 bases at V and 1 base at J, with 9 bases in the middle. The CDR3 length is 13 residues. The chain couples TRBV6-1 to TRBJ2-2, with D unresolved. The receptor comes from a man aged 50 to 60 in good health and CMV-seropositive. Sequencing was done on a sample of PBMCs. CDR3 residues: CASSAVNTGELFF. The CDR3 DNA sequence: TGTGCCAGTTCGGCGGTGAACACCGGGGAGCTGTTTTTT.